Included here is one T cell receptor beta chain sequence, with context. Its antigen remains unidentified. CDR1 is SGHNT, CDR2 YYREEE, per germline (reference sequence). The CDR3 is made up of 16 amino acids. The V gene lost 0 bases and the J gene lost 5 bases, with 16 bases spanning the gap. This record comes from a study of Tregs in tolerant kidney transplant recipients. Study-level results: Few patients were studied, so findings need validation in larger groups. Some patients' samples used different primers over time, so nucleotide sequences weren't comparable. Donor-specific Treg expansion exceeded global Treg expansion in tolerant patients, suggesting antigen drive.

The method was immunoSEQ multiplex PCR; TCRdb's version includes in-frame clones alone and lacks a portion of them. Among 90,000 or so clones listed, 93% were seen once. Related graft donors supplied nonmyeloablative bone marrow transplants, and mixed chimerism was transient. CD4+CD25+CD127- Tregs, CD4+CD25- non-Tregs, CD4 and CD8 cells were sorted. The material sequenced was CD4+ T cells from blood (PBMCs), taken 12 months after the transplant. The J gene is TRBJ2-3, the V gene TRBV5-4; TRBD2 might be the D (6 bases). This TCR derives from a human patient who received a combined kidney and bone marrow transplant. Some T cells could come from the graft donor. The CDR3 protein is CASSLDPLGGGDTQYF. In DNA form, the CDR3 reads TGTGCCAGCAGCTTGGACCCTTTGGGGGGTGGAGATACGCAGTATTTT.